The 21 T cell receptor beta chains in this list originate from one sample, sequenced in a study of OX40 agonist ivuxolimab in advanced cancers. Library creation used the immunoSEQ multiplex PCR assay. TCRdb took over this immuneACCESS table, retaining in-frame rearrangements with V and J assigned. Such tables are incomplete; in checked studies, under half of the missing clones stem from an unresolved V gene, and the remainder is unexplained. The sample profile shows some 70,000 clones; 80% to 85% of them were found once. The biggest ten clones account for 2% to 2.5% of the sample. This sample comprised CD4+ or CD8+ T cells sorted from blood, obtained in a trial of the OX40 agonist ivuxolimab. Every receptor here comes from an adult with an advanced solid tumor such as melanoma, head and neck, liver or kidney cancer.

The J gene is TRBJ1-4, the V gene TRBV21-1. TRBV21-1 is a recognized pseudogene. The CDR3 extends over 15 amino acids. CDR3: CASSNHSGVNEKLFF. The CDR3 DNA is TGTGCCAGCAGCAACCATTCCGGTGTAAATGAAAAACTGTTTTTT.

V gene TRBV5-4 combines with J gene TRBJ1-2; TRBD1 aligns across 10 bases. CDR3 length equals 13 residues. The V segment lost 4 bases and the J segment 8 bases; nucleotides outside the gene matches: 5. CDR1 is SGHNT, CDR2 YYREEE, per germline (reference sequence). CDR3 coding DNA: TGTGCCAGCAGCAGGGACAGGGGCCAGGGCTACACCTTC. Residues: CASSRDRGQGYTF.

This chain joins TRBV27 and TRBJ1-2; TRBD1 aligns across 9 bases. Germline-derived CDR1 and CDR2 are MNHEY and SMNVEV (reference sequence). V was pared by 5 bases and J by 8 bases, with 6 bases of the junction left unmatched. This CDR3 comprises 13 residues. The CDR3 region is CASSLQGAGGYTF. CDR3 nucleotides: TGTGCCAGCAGTCTACAGGGGGCAGGGGGCTACACCTTC.

This clone was observed a few times. The V gene is TRBV7-3, the J gene TRBJ2-1; D not resolved. CDR1 and CDR2 (germline): SGHTA, FQGTGA. This CDR3 comprises 15 residues. V was trimmed by 5 bases and J by 0 bases, leaving 11 bases between them. In nucleotides, the CDR3 is TGTGCCAGCAGCCCCTCGACAAGCTCCTACAATGAGCAGTTCTTC. Protein sequence: CASSPSTSSYNEQFF.

The rearrangement joins TRBV6-1 to TRBJ2-7; D gene uncertain. The length of the CDR3 is 12 residues. The germline gives CDR1 MNHNS, CDR2 SASEGT. V was pared by 4 bases and J by 4 bases, with 8 bases between. In DNA form, the CDR3 reads TGTGCCAGCAGTGGCAGTAGGTACGAGCAGTACTTC. Translated: CASSGSRYEQYF.

The chain employs TRBV28 and TRBJ2-7, with TRBD2 matching over 10 bases. The CDR3 loop spans 16 amino acids. Germline loops: CDR1 MDHEN, CDR2 SYDVKM. After removal of 8 bases from V and 0 bases from J, the junction contained 10 bases not matched to a gene. CDR3 coding DNA: TGTGCCAGCGAGGGACTAGCGTTCCAGAGCTCCTACGAGCAGTACTTC. Encoded protein: CASEGLAFQSSYEQYF.

The chain carries TRBV5-1 and TRBJ2-2; a possible D gene is TRBD2 (5 bases). The V end was cut by 0 bases, the J end by 6 bases, with 12 bases between. The CDR3 is 15 residues long. Germline loops: CDR1 SGHRS, CDR2 YFSETQ. The CDR3 here is CASSLDLREAGELFF. In DNA form, the CDR3 reads TGCGCCAGCAGCTTGGATTTGAGGGAAGCCGGGGAGCTGTTTTTT.

V and J are TRBV6-1 and TRBJ1-5; TRBD1 might be the D (5 bases). This CDR3 region has 14 residues. Germline loops: CDR1 MNHNS, CDR2 SASEGT. V dropped 10 bases and J dropped 3 bases, with 16 bases sitting between them. The CDR3 here is CATLRDAVNQPQHF. In nucleotides, the CDR3 is TGTGCCACCCTCAGGGATGCGGTCAATCAGCCCCAGCATTTT.

In DNA form, the CDR3 reads TGTGCCAGCAGCACACAGGGGCCGGGGCAAGAGACCCAGTACTTC. Protein: CASSTQGPGQETQYF. The chain has TRBV21-1 and TRBJ2-5; whether TRBD1, the table's D call, matches the DNA was not checked. TRBV21-1 is described as a pseudogene. The CDR3 consists of 15 residues.

On this clone: The junction does not match germline at one end; this may be a read error. The CDR3 sequence: CTLRTGPGLEMYVQYF. The CDR3 DNA follows: TGCACCCTCAGGACAGGCCCGGGACTAGAGATGTACGTGCAGTACTTC. This chain uses TRBV29-1 with TRBJ2-7, with D tentatively TRBD2 (8 bases). Per the germline V gene, CDR1 is SQVTM and CDR2 is ANQGSEA. This CDR3 has 16 residues.

This chain links TRBV5-1 with TRBJ2-7; TRBD2 matches at 10 bases. Germline V gene lookup returns CDR1 SGHRS and CDR2 YFSETQ. Trimming at V came to 3 bases and at J to 4 bases, leaving 4 bases not matched to a gene. The CDR3 contains 14 residues. The CDR3 here is CASSWTSGLYEQYF. The DNA of the CDR3 is TGCGCCAGCAGCTGGACTAGCGGACTTTACGAGCAGTACTTC.

This clone was seen a handful of times. The genes are TRBV7-6 and TRBJ1-2; a weak D match, TRBD1 (6 bases). V lost 5 bases and J 8 bases, leaving 21 bases between the germline ends. Per germline, CDR1 SGHVS and CDR2 FNYEAQ. This CDR3 spans 15 amino acids. The CDR3 protein is CASSQEGRGEGGYTF. In nucleotides, the CDR3 is TGTGCCAGCAGCCAGGAAGGCAGGGGAGAAGGAGGCTACACCTTC.

This chain uses TRBV29-1 with TRBJ2-7, with 10 bases that match TRBD2. The CDR3 extends over 16 amino acids. From germline, CDR1 is SQVTM and CDR2 ANQGSEA. Losses at the gene ends were 3 bases for V and 2 bases for J; bases not matched to a gene: 10. In DNA, the CDR3 is TGCAGCGTTGAGCCTAGCGGGAGTCGGGCCCCCTACGAGCAGTACTTC. Translated: CSVEPSGSRAPYEQYF.

In nucleotides, the CDR3 is TGTGCCAGCAGCTTATTACGGGGGCGGAACACCGGGGAGCTGTTTTTT. The encoded protein is CASSLLRGRNTGELFF. The J gene is TRBJ2-2, the V gene TRBV11-2; D is tentatively TRBD1 or TRBD2 (6 bases each). This CDR3 comprises 16 residues. Germline CDR1 reads SGHAT; CDR2 reads FQNNGV. The germline V and J ends were trimmed by 2 bases and 1 base, with 11 bases remaining between them.

V gene TRBV19 combines with J gene TRBJ2-1; 8 bases fit TRBD2. Germline loops: CDR1 LNHDA, CDR2 SQIVND (reference sequence). The CDR3 totals 18 residues. V trimming: 5 bases; J trimming: 6 bases; junction bases outside the gene matches: 18. CDR3 sequence (DNA): TGTGCCAGTAGTGGTGGTGGGCGGGAGGCGGTTTGGGGCAATGAGCAGTTCTTC. It translates to CASSGGGREAVWGNEQFF.

The rearrangement uses TRBV19 and TRBJ1-2, with no clear D. CDR3 length: 13 amino acids. Trimming removed 3 bases at V and 2 bases at J, with 7 bases between. CDR1 is LNHDA and CDR2 is SQIVND in the germline V gene (reference sequence). CDR3 protein: CASSMGLNYGYTF. In DNA form, the CDR3 reads TGTGCCAGTAGTATGGGCCTCAACTATGGCTACACCTTC.

The CDR3 DNA reads as TGTGCCAGTAGTACCACTAGCGGGACCCTCTACAATGAGCAGTTCTTC. Protein sequence: CASSTTSGTLYNEQFF. This chain uses TRBV19 with TRBJ2-1; 10 positions agree with TRBD2. The CDR3 has 16 residues. Trimming removed 4 bases from V and 3 bases from J; junction bases left unmatched: 6. Germline CDR1 reads LNHDA; CDR2 reads SQIVND (reference sequence).

The rearrangement joins TRBV5-4 to TRBJ2-2; TRBD1 aligns across 9 bases. V shed 4 bases and J 3 bases; nucleotides not matched to a gene: 4. Looked up from germline, CDR1 is SGHNT and CDR2 is YYREEE (reference sequence). The CDR3 sequence is 15 residues long. CDR3 nucleotides: TGTGCCAGCAGCCCCCGGGACAGGGACACCGGGGAGCTGTTTTTT. It translates to CASSPRDRDTGELFF.

V and J are TRBV11-2 and TRBJ2-7; D possibly corresponds to TRBD1 (7 bases). The V and J ends lost 7 bases and 6 bases respectively, with 19 bases between them. This CDR3 contains 14 residues. CDR1 and CDR2 from the germline V gene are SGHAT and FQNNGV. The CDR3 coding sequence is TGTGCCAGCAACCTGGCAGGGGGAGGCGGCGAGCAGTACTTC. Translation: CASNLAGGGGEQYF.

The chain combines TRBV4-1 with TRBJ2-7, with D perhaps matching TRBD2 (6 bases). Germline values: CDR1 MGHRA, CDR2 YSYEKL. The V end lost 0 bases, the J end lost 0 bases, and 12 bases lay between the germline ends. This CDR3 spans 16 amino acids. The CDR3 region is CASSQESGGSSYEQYF. The CDR3, as DNA: TGCGCCAGCAGCCAAGAAAGCGGAGGGAGCTCCTACGAGCAGTACTTC.

This clone was detected only once. This chain uses TRBV5-4 with TRBJ2-3, with D possibly matching TRBD2 (6 bases). The germline gives CDR1 SGHNT, CDR2 YYREEE (reference sequence). The CDR3 extends over 15 amino acids. Trimming removed 2 bases at V and 2 bases at J, with 12 bases between. CDR3: CASSFAGLITDTQYF. CDR3 DNA sequence: TGTGCCAGCAGCTTCGCGGGGCTGATCACAGATACGCAGTATTTT.